This is a list of T cell receptor beta chains from one sample in a study of graft-versus-host responses after intestinal transplantation. Here immunoSEQ multiplex PCR was the method, and the copy in TCRdb shows in-frame clones only, minus some. The sample includes around 8,000 clones, under 35% seen only once; the top ten take approximately 6.2%. The source material was alloreactive CD4+ T cells from a mixed lymphocyte reaction culture, sampled before intestinal transplant. The receptors were gathered from a human patient who received an intestinal transplant. Each CDR3 is given with its conserved first and last residue. A D gene is named only where the DNA matches it firmly. The size of a clone is reported for some rows only, either as once, few or many, or as a class for expanded clones.

>14|few|TRBJ1-2|TRBD1|TRBV5-4
CASSRDRNNYGYTF
TGTGCCAGCAGCCGGGACAGGAATAACTATGGCTACACCTTC
>13|few|TRBJ1-2|TRBD1|TRBV28
CASSSTGNYGYTF
TGTGCCAGCAGCTCGACAGGGAACTATGGCTACACCTTC
>15|once|TRBJ1-2|NA|TRBV7-3
CASSALGTPSSGYTF
TGTGCCAGCAGCGCACTGGGCACACCCTCCAGTGGCTACACCTTC
>15|medium-sized|TRBJ1-3|NA|TRBV30
CAWSAQGISGNTIYF
TGTGCCTGGAGTGCCCAGGGGATCTCTGGAAACACCATATATTTT
>15|NA|TRBJ1-2|NA|TRBV19
CASSADSFGDYGYTF
TGTGCCAGTAGTGCGGACAGTTTTGGGGACTATGGCTACACCTTC
>12|NA|TRBJ2-2|NA|TRBV27
CASSFSYRGAVF
TGTGCCAGCAGTTTCTCCTACCGGGGAGCTGTTTTT
>14|NA|TRBJ2-5|TRBD2|TRBV5-4
CASSLGLAQETQYF
TGTGCCAGCAGCTTGGGACTAGCTCAAGAGACCCAGTACTTC
>19|few|TRBJ2-2|NA|TRBV5-4
CASSLGLPSRYANTGELFF
TGTGCCAGCAGCTTGGGACTACCCTCCAGATACGCGAACACCGGGGAGCTGTTTTTT
>15|medium-sized|TRBJ2-7|TRBD2|TRBV4-2
CASSQDQRTSFEQYF
TGTGCCAGCAGCCAAGATCAGCGGACTAGCTTCGAGCAGTACTTC
>16|NA|TRBJ2-5|TRBD2|TRBV5-1
CASTPAGGTTGETQYF
TGCGCCAGCACCCCCGCGGGGGGCACCACTGGGGAGACCCAGTACTTC
>12|once|TRBJ2-7|NA|TRBV28
CASSPRGREQYF
TGTGCCAGCAGCCCTCGGGGTAGGGAGCAGTACTTC
>12|medium-sized|TRBJ2-7|NA|TRBV6-6
CASSPRVSEQYF
TGTGCCAGCAGTCCCCGAGTATCCGAGCAGTACTTC
>14|few|TRBJ2-7|NA|TRBV6-1
CASHLGLGPYEQYF
TGTGCCAGCCACCTGGGACTGGGTCCCTACGAGCAGTACTTC
>13|NA|TRBJ1-1|NA|TRBV6-5
CASTGHGDTEAFF
TGTGCCAGCACAGGCCACGGGGACACTGAAGCTTTCTTT
>14|few|TRBJ2-5|NA|TRBV28
CASISPSTGETQYF
TGTGCCAGCATCTCCCCCTCGACGGGAGAGACCCAGTACTTC
>16|NA|TRBJ2-5|TRBD2|TRBV5-6
CASSSILAGEQETQYF
TGTGCCAGCAGCTCGATACTAGCGGGGGAGCAAGAGACCCAGTACTTC
>16|NA|TRBJ2-2|NA|TRBV5-1
CASSLAGRLATGELFF
TGCGCCAGCAGCTTGGCCGGTCGGCTAGCCACCGGGGAGCTGTTTTTT
>13|NA|TRBJ2-1|NA|TRBV9
CASSVAPLREQFF
TGTGCCAGCAGCGTAGCCCCCCTAAGAGAGCAGTTCTTC